This TCR beta chain was sequenced in a study of long-term antiretroviral therapy in people with HIV. Germline V gene lookup returns CDR1 SGHVS and CDR2 FNYEAQ. The CDR3 sequence is 14 residues long. The trim removed 6 bases at V and 6 bases at J, leaving 7 bases unmatched. The assay, immunoSEQ v3.0, was run at survey level. Assay used: immunoSEQ multiplex PCR; TCRdb lists only in-frame clones, some missing. The sample includes fewer than 20,000 clones, around 81% of them seen just once. This clone was found once. This sequence joins TRBV7-6 and TRBJ2-7; 11 bases are shared with TRBD1. The sequence was collected from a man in his forties or fifties with HIV. Material: unsorted PBMCs, obtained 0.3 years before starting antiretroviral therapy. This chain's CDR3 is CASSPGTGGAEQYF. CDR3 bases: TGTGCCAGCAGTCCAGGGACAGGGGGGGCCGAGCAGTACTTC.